These 18 T cell receptor beta chains were all obtained from the same sample, sequenced in a study of shared clonotypes between healthy human individuals. Repertoires were generated with immunoSEQ multiplex PCR, while TCRdb's copy carries only in-frame clones and drops some. The sample gives under 850,000 clones, 72% of which show up once; more than 1.5% is in the top ten. Material: memory CD4+ T cells sorted from blood. Noted subset: CD45RA-negative fraction. Receptors were obtained from a woman between 25 and 40 years old in good health.

The V call is TRBV28, the J call TRBJ1-1, with TRBD1 as a possible D gene (6 bases). The ends were cut back, 2 bases at V and 0 bases at J, with 10 bases in the middle. The CDR3 covers 15 residues. CDR1 and CDR2 from the germline V gene are MDHEN and SYDVKM. DNA of the CDR3: TGTGCCAGCAGTTTACAGGGGACGGTGAACACTGAAGCTTTCTTT. Translation gives CASSLQGTVNTEAFF.

The chain recombines TRBV18 with TRBJ1-4, with TRBD1 matching 9 bases. The germline V gene encodes CDR1 KGHSH and CDR2 LQKENI. The ends lost 0 bases at V and 6 bases at J; junction bases unmatched: 2. The CDR3 loop spans 15 amino acids. CDR3 DNA sequence: TGTGCCAGCTCACCACCGGGACAGGGATATGAAAAACTGTTTTTT. This sequence encodes CASSPPGQGYEKLFF.

The chain combines TRBV6-4 with TRBJ2-3, with 7 nucleotides matching TRBD1. Germline CDR1 and CDR2: MRHNA and SNTAGT. CDR3 length: 13 residues. J lost 1 base, V lost 8 bases, and 3 bases had no gene match. CDR3 residues: CASRQGGTDTQYF. CDR3 bases: TGTGCCAGCCGACAGGGTGGCACAGATACGCAGTATTTT.

As concerns this clone: Other DNA sequences in the sample encode the same CDR3. The genes are TRBV19 and TRBJ2-7; D might be TRBD1 (6 bases). The CDR3 contains 11 residues. The V end was cut by 6 bases, the J end by 4 bases, with 7 bases between. The germline CDR1 and CDR2 sequences are LNHDA and SQIVND (reference sequence). The CDR3 sequence: CASSDRYEQYF. CDR3 bases: TGTGCCAGTAGCGACAGGTACGAGCAGTACTTC.

This clone was counted between two and nine times. The genes are TRBV6-5 and TRBJ1-2; TRBD1 agrees at 7 bases. The CDR3 contains 12 residues. Trimming removed 7 bases from V and 4 bases from J; junction bases left unmatched: 3. Germline lookup yields CDR1 MNHEY and CDR2 SVGAGI. The DNA for the CDR3 is TGTGCCAGCAAGACAGGGATCTATGGCTACACCTTC. Translating it yields CASKTGIYGYTF.

Concerning this clone itself: This sample also contains other DNA sequences that code for the same CDR3. The rearrangement uses TRBV11-2 and TRBJ2-7; TRBD2 matches 9 bases. CDR1 is SGHAT, CDR2 FQNNGV, per germline. V gave up 1 base and J gave up 6 bases; unmatched junction bases: 7. This CDR3 is built from 15 residues. As DNA, the CDR3 is TGTGCCAGCAGCTTAGGGGCTAGCGGGATAAGCGAGCAGTACTTC. It translates to CASSLGASGISEQYF. Combining the CDR3 with reference TRBV11-2 and TRBJ2-7 gives the whole variable domain EAGVAQSPRYKIIEKRQSVAFWCNPISGHATLYWYQQILGQGPKLLIQFQNNGVVDDSQLPKDRFSAERLKGVDSTLKIQPAKLEDSAVYLCASSLGASGISEQYFGPGTRLTVT.

V and J are TRBV19 and TRBJ2-2; D call uncertain. The CDR3 runs 14 residues. V was pared by 4 bases and J by 5 bases, with 11 bases between. Germline CDR1 LNHDA, CDR2 SQIVND (reference sequence). The CDR3 DNA reads as TGTGCCAGTAGTACGGATACTCGGACCGGGGAGCTGTTTTTT. As protein: CASSTDTRTGELFF.

This chain uses TRBV5-4 with TRBJ2-4, with D hard to call. CDR1 and CDR2 (germline): SGHNT, YYREEE (reference sequence). V dropped 0 bases and J dropped 6 bases, with 13 bases sitting between them. The length of the CDR3 is 15 residues. The CDR3 loop is CASSLGPESRNIQYF. As DNA, the CDR3 is TGTGCCAGCAGCTTGGGACCAGAATCGCGAAACATTCAGTACTTC.

This clone was seen just once. The J gene is TRBJ2-1, the V gene TRBV18, with 7 bases aligning to TRBD2. The length of the CDR3 is 17 residues. In germline, CDR1 is KGHSH, CDR2 LQKENI. V gave up 3 bases and J gave up 7 bases; unmatched junction bases: 15. DNA of the CDR3: TGTGCCAGCTCACCGAAAATAGCGGGTATGACGGTTAATGAGCAGTTCTTC. Translating it yields CASSPKIAGMTVNEQFF.

Written as DNA, the CDR3 is TGTGCCAGCAGTGAAGGGCTAGCGGTAACGGAGCTGTTTTTT. It is translated as CASSEGLAVTELFF. The chain employs TRBV25-1 and TRBJ2-2, with 7 bases matching TRBD2. This CDR3 region has 14 residues. The ends lost 2 bases at V and 10 bases at J; junction bases unmatched: 7. Germline assignment: CDR1 MGHDK and CDR2 SYGVNS.

The V gene is TRBV19, the J gene TRBJ2-1, with 11 bases matching TRBD1. V lost 0 bases to trimming and J lost 9 bases; unmatched junction nucleotides: 10. This CDR3 region has 17 residues. CDR1 and CDR2 from the germline V gene are LNHDA and SQIVND (reference sequence). The DNA for the CDR3 is TGTGCCAGTAGTATAGATCTGGGACAGGGGGTTATATTTGAGCAGTTCTTC. It codes for CASSIDLGQGVIFEQFF.

The rearrangement joins TRBV28 to TRBJ1-2, with unresolved D. Germline V lookup: CDR1 MDHEN, CDR2 SYDVKM. V was cut by 6 bases and J by 4 bases, with 12 bases left in between. The CDR3 sequence is 13 residues long. CDR3 nucleotide sequence: TGTGCCAGCAGGGAGGGCAGTCCCTATGGCTACACCTTC. Residues: CASREGSPYGYTF.

This clone has just one count. The chain uses TRBV14 and TRBJ1-1, with 9 nucleotides matching TRBD1. Germline CDR1 reads SGHDN; CDR2 reads FVKESK. The CDR3 is 16 residues long. With 1 base clipped from V and 7 bases from J, the junction kept 10 bases outside the gene matches. This chain's CDR3 is CASSQAGDRVRFEAFF. As DNA, the CDR3 is TGTGCCAGCAGCCAAGCAGGGGACAGGGTGCGTTTTGAAGCTTTCTTT.

A word on this clone: Other nucleotide sequences from this sample produce the same CDR3. J is TRBJ2-3 and V is TRBV29-1; D possibly corresponds to TRBD2 (5 bases). The CDR3 is made up of 12 amino acids. CDR1 is SQVTM, CDR2 ANQGSEA, per germline. The germline V and J ends were trimmed by 4 bases and 6 bases, with 11 bases remaining between them. DNA of the CDR3: TGCAGCGTTGGGCGGGTCGCCGATACGCAGTATTTT. Residues: CSVGRVADTQYF.

This chain links TRBV27 with TRBJ1-2; a possible D gene is TRBD1 (5 bases). V was cut by 4 bases and J by 4 bases, with 10 bases left in between. Germline V gene lookup returns CDR1 MNHEY and CDR2 SMNVEV (reference sequence). The CDR3 is 13 amino acids. CDR3 region: CASSWDGGYGYTF. In DNA, the CDR3 is TGTGCCAGCAGTTGGGACGGTGGCTATGGCTACACCTTC.

V usage is TRBV6-4 and J usage is TRBJ2-1; 9 nucleotides align to TRBD1. J lost 5 bases, V lost 3 bases, and 8 bases had no gene match. Germline CDR1 MRHNA, CDR2 SNTAGT. The CDR3 runs to 16 residues. The CDR3 protein is CASSDWPGTGNNEQFF. CDR3 nucleotides: TGTGCCAGCAGTGATTGGCCCGGGACAGGGAACAATGAGCAGTTCTTC.

This clone occurred once. The chain has TRBV18 and TRBJ2-1; D remains unclear. Per germline, CDR1 KGHSH and CDR2 LQKENI. Trimming shortened V by 6 bases and J by 8 bases, and 11 bases separated the two germline ends. This CDR3 spans 12 amino acids. CDR3 residues: CASSRSRDEQFF. CDR3 nucleotides: TGTGCCAGCTCCCGCTCTCGGGATGAGCAGTTCTTC.

The rearrangement uses TRBV19 and TRBJ2-6; no clear D gene. The germline gives CDR1 LNHDA, CDR2 SQIVND (reference sequence). Trimming pared 1 base from V and 0 bases from J, leaving 7 bases between. This CDR3 spans 16 amino acids. As DNA, the CDR3 is TGTGCCAGTAGTATAGGCCTCGGCTCTGGGGCCAACGTCCTGACTTTC. It translates to CASSIGLGSGANVLTF.